The entry below describes one T cell receptor (beta chain). Under the authors' procedure: Reference gene primers were amplified, and this amplification served to estimate nucleated cell counts. Sequenced by immunoSEQ multiplex PCR; TCRdb stores in-frame clones only, minus some. The DNA was the basis for D and trimming; V, J and clone size are from that table. The data hold 45,000 to 65,000 clones, with 85% to 95% observed a single time. CDR1 is LNHDA and CDR2 is SQIVND in the germline V gene (reference sequence). Trimming removed 6 bases from V and 1 base from J; junction bases left unmatched: 8. The CDR3 spans 16 residues. This record belongs to a study of blood T cell repertoires in COVID-19. Whole-study context: The United States, Italy and Spain were the sources of the acute and convalescent COVID-19 samples. From T cells, B-cell-depleted T cells, or PBMCs came the material, which was cDNA or gDNA.

This chain links TRBV19 with TRBJ1-4, with 7 positions matching TRBD1. The sequenced sample consisted of peripheral blood. This TCR derives from an elderly woman with acute or convalescent COVID-19. The CDR3 sequence is CASSRTRGRTNEKLFF. The CDR3 bases are TGTGCCAGTAGCAGAACGAGGGGGCGAACTAATGAAAAACTGTTTTTT.